This is a list of T cell receptor beta chains from one sample in a study of blood T cell repertoires in COVID-19. The table came from immunoSEQ multiplex PCR; TCRdb's copy has only in-frame clones and leaves some out. The sample lists about 320,000 clones; approximately 88% were seen once. Sequenced sample: peripheral blood. The receptors stem from a man between 18 and 29 years old who had recovered from COVID-19. CDR3s include the opening cysteine and the closing phenylalanine or tryptophan. The D gene is left open where the match is weak.

J,V,D,CDR3
TRBJ2-6,TRBV4-1,.,CASSTQQGMGSGANVLTF
TRBJ2-1,TRBV7-2,TRBD2,CASSPGLASYNEQFF
TRBJ1-1,TRBV18,.,CASSPKTLNTEAFF
TRBJ2-7,TRBV6-2/TRBV6-3,TRBD2,CASSSGTSGGYEQYF
TRBJ1-3,TRBV7-9,.,CASSLAGAIGNTIYF
TRBJ2-3,TRBV6-2/TRBV6-3,.,CASSYGLTSTDTQYF
TRBJ2-3,TRBV6-5,TRBD2,CASRRTSGFTDTQYF
TRBJ1-1,TRBV7-9,TRBD1,CASSSRTGSFEAFF
TRBJ2-7,TRBV19,TRBD1,CASSTNRQGTAQYF
TRBJ2-2,TRBV18,TRBD2,CASSASGGAAGELFF
TRBJ1-6,TRBV19,.,CASMGPTRGYNSPLHF
TRBJ2-2,TRBV2,TRBD1,CASSRGQGTGELFF
TRBJ2-1,TRBV3-1/TRBV3-2,TRBD2,CASSRLAGGPNEQFF
TRBJ2-1,TRBV9,.,CASSSTGYEQFF
TRBJ2-7,TRBV9,.,CASSVAPGDYEQYF
TRBJ2-1,TRBV6-6,TRBD2,CASSRSRLRTSGNLNEQFF
TRBJ2-2,TRBV5-5,.,CASSLGHHPATGELFF
TRBJ2-1,TRBV11-2,TRBD2,CASSTPPSGSINEQFF
TRBJ1-3,TRBV29-1,.,CSVVLPGNTIYF
TRBJ1-2,TRBV10-3,.,CAISAGGIRYTF
TRBJ2-7,TRBV27,.,CASSLKGHNAYEQYF
TRBJ1-1,TRBV18,.,CASSPDTGLEAFF
TRBJ2-1,TRBV4-3,.,CASSQGSEQFF
TRBJ1-1,TRBV6-5,TRBD1,CASILQGRAFF
TRBJ1-2,TRBV19,TRBD1,CASSIDGQADYGYTF
TRBJ1-2,TRBV19,.,CASSIDRYYGYTF
TRBJ2-2,TRBV19,TRBD1,CGTGTGINTGELFF
TRBJ1-1,TRBV14,.,CASSQAAYTEAFF
TRBJ2-3,TRBV3-1/TRBV3-2,.,CASSQDGTRERVTDTQYF
TRBJ1-2,TRBV27,.,CASSIKESSGYTF
TRBJ2-7,TRBV29-1,.,CSVEGGGYEQYF
TRBJ2-1,TRBV27,TRBD2,CASSFQAGGYNEQFF
TRBJ1-5,TRBV28,.,CASSGGQPQHF
TRBJ2-7,TRBV27,.,CASSLSRAGTYEQYF
TRBJ1-1,TRBV23-1,TRBD1,CASSHQGFEGASITEAFF
TRBJ2-3,TRBV4-1,.,CASSQFGDFTDTQYF
TRBJ2-3,TRBV12-3/TRBV12-4,TRBD1,CASGDRGGDTQYF
TRBJ1-1,TRBV4-1,TRBD1,CASSPAGGRTEAFF
TRBJ1-2,TRBV7-9,TRBD1,CASSVPGQGGYGYTF
TRBJ2-1,TRBV10-1,.,CASSLGDNEQFF
TRBJ2-3,TRBV19,.,CASSIGTIGTDTQYF
TRBJ1-1,TRBV7-8,.,CASSSTMNTEAFF
TRBJ1-1,TRBV6-5,.,CASSTYREINTEAFF
TRBJ2-5,TRBV2,TRBD2,CASRVIAGQETQYF
TRBJ1-1,TRBV6-5,TRBD1,CASSSGQGGTEAFF
TRBJ2-7,TRBV7-8,.,CASSLGLDYEQYF
TRBJ2-2,TRBV7-6,TRBD1,CASSPGTANTGELFF
TRBJ2-7,TRBV10-3,.,CAISGPDSSYEQYF
TRBJ1-2,TRBV7-9,.,CASSDREIDGYTF
TRBJ2-5,TRBV7-9,.,CASSTTVETQYF
TRBJ1-5,TRBV6-5,.,CASSLSPGNNQPQHF
TRBJ2-7,TRBV7-2,TRBD2,CASGLAGGDEQYF
TRBJ2-7,TRBV5-4,.,CASSLGAGSSYEQYF